Listed below are T cell receptor beta chains from one sample, sequenced in a study of blood T cell repertoires in COVID-19. TCRdb keeps only in-frame clones here, not all; method: immunoSEQ multiplex PCR. The table lists 250,000 to 300,000 clones, around 79% of them singletons. Sequenced material: peripheral blood. The receptors originated from a woman older than 75 with acute or convalescent COVID-19. CDR3s include the opening cysteine and the closing phenylalanine or tryptophan. Each record gives: clone size, J gene, D gene, V gene, CDR3 DNA, CDR3 protein. D genes are given only for firm matches. Size is stated for part of the rows, as once, few or many counts, or as a class when the clone is expanded.

-,TRBJ2-2,TRBD2,TRBV5-4,TGTGCCAGCAGTCGGGGACTAGCGGACAACACCGGGGAGCTGTTTTTT,CASSRGLADNTGELFF
-,TRBJ1-2,TRBD1,TRBV29-1,TGCAGCGTCTTACTACGGGACAGGGGGCATAATGGCTACACCTTC,CSVLLRDRGHNGYTF
many,TRBJ1-1,-,TRBV6-5,TGTGCCAGCAGTTACTCTCATCCGAACACTGAAGCTTTCTTT,CASSYSHPNTEAFF
-,TRBJ2-5,-,TRBV7-2,TGTGCCAGCAGCTTAGGACTACCCCAAGAGACCCAGTACTTC,CASSLGLPQETQYF
few,TRBJ2-3,TRBD2,TRBV5-1,TGCGCCAGCAGCTTGGGGCTAGCGGGGCCAGATACGCAGTATTTT,CASSLGLAGPDTQYF
few,TRBJ1-2,-,TRBV15,TGTGCCACGCGTCAAAATCATGGCTACACCTTC,CATRQNHGYTF
-,TRBJ1-3,-,TRBV6-5,TGTGCCAGCATCCAAGGAGGCCTGGGTGGAAACACCATATATTTT,CASIQGGLGGNTIYF
-,TRBJ2-7,-,TRBV21-1,TGTGCCAGCAGCAACCCGACAGGTACGACCTACGAGCAGTACTTC,CASSNPTGTTYEQYF
-,TRBJ1-6,-,TRBV7-6,TGTGCCAGCAGCTTAGGGGTAAAGGAGGTTTCACCCCTCCACTTT,CASSLGVKEVSPLHF
-,TRBJ1-1,-,TRBV11-2,TGTGCCAGCAGCTTAGAGGTGCGCACTGAAGCTTTCTTT,CASSLEVRTEAFF
few,TRBJ2-2,TRBD1,TRBV14,TGTGCCAGCAGCCCTCCGGGACAGGTCATAGGCGGGGAGCTGTTTTTT,CASSPPGQVIGGELFF
-,TRBJ2-1,TRBD1,TRBV29-1,TGCAGCGCAAACAGGGGATCCTACAATGAGCAGTTCTTC,CSANRGSYNEQFF
-,TRBJ1-2,TRBD1,TRBV15,TGTGCCACCAGCAGAGATCTCGGGACAGGGTATGGTGGCTACACCTTC,CATSRDLGTGYGGYTF
-,TRBJ2-1,TRBD2,TRBV10-3,TGTGCCATCAGACCCGGGACTAGCGGATTCAATGAGCAGTTCTTC,CAIRPGTSGFNEQFF